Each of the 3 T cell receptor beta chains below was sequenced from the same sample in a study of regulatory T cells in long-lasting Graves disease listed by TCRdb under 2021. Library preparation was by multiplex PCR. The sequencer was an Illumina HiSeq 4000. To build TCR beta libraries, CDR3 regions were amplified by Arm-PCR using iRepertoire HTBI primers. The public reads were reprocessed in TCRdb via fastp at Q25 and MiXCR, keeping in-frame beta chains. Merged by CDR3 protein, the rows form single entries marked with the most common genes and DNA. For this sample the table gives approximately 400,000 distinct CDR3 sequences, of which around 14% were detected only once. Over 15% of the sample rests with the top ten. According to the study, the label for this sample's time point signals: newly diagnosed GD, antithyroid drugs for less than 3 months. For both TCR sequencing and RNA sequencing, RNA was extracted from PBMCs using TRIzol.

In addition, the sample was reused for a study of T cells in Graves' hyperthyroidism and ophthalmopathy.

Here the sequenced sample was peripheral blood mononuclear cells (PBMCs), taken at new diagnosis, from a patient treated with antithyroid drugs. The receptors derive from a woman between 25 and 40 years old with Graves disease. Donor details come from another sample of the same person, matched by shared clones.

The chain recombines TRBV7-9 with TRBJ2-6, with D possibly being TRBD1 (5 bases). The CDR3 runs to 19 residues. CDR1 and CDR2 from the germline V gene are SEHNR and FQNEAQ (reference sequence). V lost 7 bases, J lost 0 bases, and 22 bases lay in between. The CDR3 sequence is CASTPAGMGGSSGANVLTF. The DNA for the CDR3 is TGTGCCAGCACCCCAGCAGGGATGGGCGGATCCTCTGGGGCCAACGTCCTGACTTTC.

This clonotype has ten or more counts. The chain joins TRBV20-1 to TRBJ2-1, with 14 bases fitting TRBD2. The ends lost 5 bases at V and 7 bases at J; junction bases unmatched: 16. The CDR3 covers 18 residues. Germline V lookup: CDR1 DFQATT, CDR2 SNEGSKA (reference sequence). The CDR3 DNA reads TGCAGTGCTCCCCCTAAAGCCGGGACTAGCGGGAGCTGGAATGAGCAGTTCTTC. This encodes CSAPPKAGTSGSWNEQFF.

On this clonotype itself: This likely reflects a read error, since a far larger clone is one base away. The CDR3 reads CASSSEPGPEQYF. The DNA for the CDR3 is TGTGCCAGCAGCTCGGAACCTGGTCCTGAGCAGTACTTC. The chain carries TRBV7-3 and TRBJ2-7; no reliable D call. The V and J ends lost 4 bases and 7 bases respectively, with 14 bases between them. The CDR3 extends over 13 amino acids. Looked up from germline, CDR1 is SGHTA and CDR2 is FQGTGA.